This is a list of T cell receptor beta chains from one sample in a study of blood T cells in healthy people across ages. TCRdb recomputed calls from the 5' RACE reads with MiXCR, one row per CDR3 protein. There are about 800,000 distinct CDR3 sequences in the sample; 58% occur only once, and approximately 23% lies in the top ten. The sample was blood. Receptors were obtained from a man aged 25 to 45 in good health. The CDR3 runs from the conserved cysteine through the conserved F or W. The D gene is left open where the match is weak. The size of a clone is reported for some rows only, either as once, few or many, or as a class for expanded clones.

clone size | D gene | J gene | V gene | CDR3 protein | CDR3 DNA
many | . | TRBJ2-7 | TRBV7-2 | CASSSTHYEQYF | TGTGCCAGCAGCTCGACCCACTACGAGCAGTACTTC
. | . | TRBJ2-5 | TRBV6-4 | CASSDSSLRKEQYF | TGTGCCAGCAGTGACTCCTCACTTCGTAAAGAGCAGTACTTC
. | . | TRBJ2-1 | TRBV9 | CASSGNGGGGVNEQFF | TGTGCCAGCAGCGGAAATGGGGGTGGAGGGGTCAATGAGCAGTTCTTC
. | TRBD1 | TRBJ2-1 | TRBV14 | CASNSLDRADNEQFF | TGTGCCAGCAACTCCTTGGACAGGGCCGACAATGAGCAGTTCTTC
. | TRBD2 | TRBJ2-3 | TRBV4-2 | CASSQRLAVPPDTQYF | TGTGCCAGCAGCCAAAGACTAGCAGTCCCCCCAGATACGCAGTATTTT
few | TRBD2 | TRBJ2-1 | TRBV15 | CATSVRLAGSNEQFF | TGTGCCACCAGCGTTAGACTAGCGGGAAGTAATGAGCAGTTCTTC
few | . | TRBJ2-7 | TRBV7-9 | CASSLALTLYEQYF | TGTGCCAGCAGCTTAGCTCTCACCCTCTACGAGCAGTACTTC
. | TRBD1 | TRBJ1-5 | TRBV4-1 | CASSQSDRVGQPQHF | TGCGCCAGCAGCCAGAGCGACAGGGTCGGACAGCCCCAGCATTTT
few | . | TRBJ2-7 | TRBV5-1 | CASSLLRDEQYF | TGCGCCAGCAGCTTGTTACGGGACGAGCAGTACTTC
. | . | TRBJ2-6 | TRBV6-6 | CASSPPPSGANVLTF | TGTGCCAGCAGCCCCCCTCCTTCTGGGGCCAACGTCCTGACTTTC
. | TRBD1 | TRBJ2-7 | TRBV5-1 | CASSPGDSASYEQYF | TGCGCCAGCAGCCCTGGGGACAGTGCCTCCTACGAGCAGTACTTC
. | . | TRBJ1-2 | TRBV20-1 | CSAKDVVNYGYTF | TGCAGTGCAAAAGACGTGGTTAACTATGGCTACACCTTC
. | TRBD1 | TRBJ2-7 | TRBV7-2 | CASSGWRDRRSSGNYEQYF | TGTGCCAGCAGCGGGTGGCGGGACAGGCGTTCCTCAGGGAACTACGAGCAGTACTTC
. | TRBD1 | TRBJ1-2 | TRBV3-1 | CASSRGQGNHGYTF | TGTGCCAGCAGCCGGGGACAGGGGAACCATGGCTACACCTTC
once | TRBD2 | TRBJ2-6 | TRBV11-2 | CASSFRGEGSTGANVLTF | TGTGCCAGCAGCTTCCGTGGGGAGGGCTCTACAGGGGCCAACGTCCTGACTTTC
few | . | TRBJ2-4 | TRBV29-1 | CSALGQAKNIQYF | TGCAGCGCCCTAGGTCAAGCCAAAAACATTCAGTACTTC
. | . | TRBJ2-7 | TRBV21-1 | CASSKYRGPYEQYF | TGTGCCAGCAGCAAATACAGGGGGCCCTACGAGCAGTACTTC
. | TRBD2 | TRBJ2-5 | TRBV7-2 | CASSRYSSGSRKETQYF | TGTGCCAGCAGCCGATATTCTAGCGGGAGCCGAAAAGAGACCCAGTACTTC
. | . | TRBJ2-1 | TRBV7-2 | CASSLAGANNEQFF | TGTGCCAGCAGCTTGGCCGGGGCGAACAATGAGCAGTTCTTC
once | TRBD1 | TRBJ2-1 | TRBV27 | CASSRQGSYYNEQFF | TGTGCCAGCTCGCGACAGGGGAGTTACTACAATGAGCAGTTCTTC
. | TRBD2 | TRBJ2-7 | TRBV27 | CASSPWRLAGNEQYF | TGTGCCAGCAGTCCATGGCGACTAGCGGGAAACGAGCAGTACTTC
few | . | TRBJ2-1 | TRBV11-2 | CASSSVDNEQFF | TGTGCCAGCAGCTCAGTTGATAATGAGCAGTTCTTC
. | TRBD1 | TRBJ2-7 | TRBV7-2 | CASTDRGPYEQYF | TGTGCCAGCACCGACAGGGGCCCCTACGAGCAGTACTTC
. | . | TRBJ2-3 | TRBV7-3 | CASSSDRLPDTQYF | TGTGCCAGCAGCTCAGACAGGCTCCCAGATACGCAGTATTTT
. | . | TRBJ2-5 | TRBV19 | CASSFRPVKDTQYF | TGTGCCAGTAGTTTCAGACCTGTGAAAGATACCCAGTACTTC
. | TRBD1 | TRBJ1-2 | TRBV3-1 | CASSQTGLGSYGYTF | TGTGCCAGCAGCCAGACAGGGTTAGGCAGCTATGGCTACACCTTC
few | . | TRBJ2-5 | TRBV6-5 | CASSQASAVETQYF | TGTGCCAGCAGTCAAGCGAGCGCGGTGGAGACCCAGTACTTC
. | TRBD1 | TRBJ2-7 | TRBV18 | CASSPGTGLGEQYF | TGTGCCAGCTCACCAGGGACAGGGCTGGGCGAGCAGTACTTC
. | . | TRBJ2-1 | TRBV7-2 | CASSLYLRGPGYNEQFF | TGTGCCAGCAGCTTATACCTCCGGGGGCCGGGGTACAATGAGCAGTTCTTC
few | . | TRBJ2-7 | TRBV10-3 | CAISENYEQYF | TGTGCCATCAGTGAAAACTACGAGCAGTACTTC
. | . | TRBJ1-2 | TRBV7-9 | CASSSRDRYEANYGYTF | TGTGCCAGCAGCTCGCGCGACAGATACGAAGCTAACTATGGCTACACCTTC
few | . | TRBJ2-7 | TRBV5-1 | CASSSLRSGTISYEQYF | TGCGCCAGCAGCTCCCTTCGATCCGGGACAATCTCCTACGAGCAGTACTTC
. | TRBD1 | TRBJ2-5 | TRBV5-1 | CASSGRKGQGMETQYF | TGCGCCAGCAGCGGCCGTAAAGGACAGGGTATGGAGACCCAGTACTTC
. | TRBD1 | TRBJ2-7 | TRBV4-3 | CASSQDGGQGYEQYF | TGCGCCAGCAGCCAAGATGGTGGACAGGGCTACGAGCAGTACTTC
. | TRBD1 | TRBJ1-2 | TRBV10-3 | CAIRGGGAYGYTF | TGTGCCATCAGGGGAGGGGGCGCGTATGGCTACACCTTC
. | TRBD2 | TRBJ2-5 | TRBV6-1 | CASSELAGSLETQYF | TGTGCCAGCAGTGAACTAGCGGGGTCCCTAGAGACCCAGTACTTC
once | . | TRBJ2-6 | TRBV7-2 | CASSPSSGVISGANVLTF | TGTGCCAGCAGCCCCTCGTCGGGAGTAATCTCTGGGGCCAACGTCCTGACTTTC
. | . | TRBJ2-7 | TRBV27 | CASSFAASSYNEQYF | TGTGCCAGCAGTTTCGCAGCGAGCTCCTACAATGAGCAGTACTTC
. | TRBD1 | TRBJ2-1 | TRBV6-1 | CASRVQGAEPYNEQFF | TGTGCCAGCAGGGTTCAGGGGGCTGAGCCCTACAATGAGCAGTTCTTC
. | . | TRBJ2-5 | TRBV15 | CATSRGGGLGQYF | TGTGCCACCAGCAGAGGGGGAGGCCTGGGGCAGTACTTC
. | . | TRBJ2-7 | TRBV7-2 | CASSPPGSEEQYF | TGTGCCAGCAGCCCCCCGGGCTCGGAGGAGCAGTACTTC
. | . | TRBJ2-5 | TRBV15 | CATSVQGRETQYF | TGTGCCACCAGCGTACAGGGACGAGAGACCCAGTACTTC
. | . | TRBJ1-6 | TRBV20-1 | CSASGGAGQNSPLHF | TGCAGTGCTAGCGGAGGGGCAGGGCAGAATTCACCCCTCCACTTT
. | . | TRBJ2-7 | TRBV3-1 | CASSQDLPPDEQYF | TGTGCCAGCAGCCAAGATCTACCGCCTGACGAGCAGTACTTC
. | TRBD1 | TRBJ1-1 | TRBV27 | CASSLGQGGPEAFF | TGTGCCAGCAGTCTCGGACAGGGGGGCCCTGAAGCTTTCTTT
few | TRBD2 | TRBJ2-5 | TRBV28 | CASSYSGSPGKTQYF | TGTGCCAGCAGTTATAGCGGGAGCCCCGGGAAGACCCAGTACTTC
. | . | TRBJ2-1 | TRBV28 | CASSSLPDGEQFF | TGTGCCAGCAGTTCCCTCCCCGATGGTGAGCAGTTCTTC
. | . | TRBJ2-4 | TRBV12-3/TRBV12-4 | CASSFMLQGRFAKNIQYF | TGTGCCAGCAGTTTTATGTTACAGGGACGATTTGCCAAAAACATTCAGTACTTC